The rows below give T cell receptor beta chains drawn from one sample of a study of T cell repertoires in cytomegalovirus infection. TCRdb recomputed calls from the reads with MiXCR, one row per CDR3 protein. This table holds 250,000 to 300,000 distinct CDR3 sequences, about 25% found once. Material for sequencing was PBMCs. Receptors were obtained from a human donor in good health (CMV status not recorded). Some clones in this sample may be carry-over from other donors' samples. The CDR3 runs from the conserved cysteine through the conserved F or W. D genes are given only for firm matches. Not every row has a clone size; where given, it reads once, few, many or a size class.

CASSLRDRYSPLHF,TGTGCCAGCAGCTTAAGGGACCGATATTCACCCCTCCACTTT,.,TRBJ1-6,.,TRBV7-2
CASSIGSGPLNIQYF,TGTGCCAGCAGTATCGGTTCGGGCCCTCTGAACATTCAGTACTTC,few,TRBJ2-4,.,TRBV11-2
CASSSGLAGTTDTQYF,TGTGCCAGCAGCTCGGGACTAGCGGGAACCACAGATACGCAGTATTTT,many,TRBJ2-3,TRBD2,TRBV11-2
CASSQTDRGEQFF,TGCGCCAGCAGCCAAACCGACAGGGGTGAGCAGTTCTTC,few,TRBJ2-1,TRBD1,TRBV4-1
CAIGAASYEQYF,TGTGCCATCGGGGCGGCCTCCTACGAGCAGTACTTC,few,TRBJ2-7,.,TRBV10-3
CASSPQRTSGRYTQYF,TGTGCCAGCAGTCCGCAACGGACTAGCGGGAGATATACGCAGTATTTT,few,TRBJ2-3,TRBD2,TRBV28
CASSRQGSNTGELFF,TGTGCCAGCAGTAGACAGGGGTCGAACACCGGGGAGCTGTTTTTT,.,TRBJ2-2,TRBD1,TRBV2
CASSSSRGASGSPYEQYF,TGTGCCAGCAGCTCCTCCCGAGGGGCTAGCGGGAGCCCCTACGAGCAGTACTTC,.,TRBJ2-7,TRBD2,TRBV7-2
CASSYFDRTNTGELFF,TGTGCCAGCAGTTACTTCGACAGGACGAACACCGGGGAGCTGTTTTTT,.,TRBJ2-2,.,TRBV6-8
CASSFWGGRSPGELFF,TGTGCCAGCAGTTTTTGGGGCGGGAGGTCCCCCGGGGAGCTGTTTTTT,.,TRBJ2-2,TRBD2,TRBV12-3/TRBV12-4
CGSGMQETQYF,TGTGGTAGCGGGATGCAAGAGACCCAGTACTTC,few,TRBJ2-5,TRBD2,TRBV11-2
CASSKGVQSSYEQYF,TGTGCCAGCAGTAAGGGGGTTCAGAGCTCCTACGAGCAGTACTTC,few,TRBJ2-7,.,TRBV28
CSVGGSYNEQFF,TGCAGCGTTGGCGGCTCCTACAATGAGCAGTTCTTC,.,TRBJ2-1,.,TRBV29-1
CASSLAWGVGPNTEAFF,TGTGCCAGCAGCTTAGCGTGGGGGGTGGGTCCGAACACTGAAGCTTTCTTT,.,TRBJ1-1,.,TRBV7-2
CASSFAGGSDTGELFF,TGTGCCAGCAGCTTTGCGGGCGGATCTGACACCGGGGAGCTGTTTTTT,many,TRBJ2-2,.,TRBV7-6
CASSFVVGREAFF,TGTGCCAGCAGCTTCGTAGTGGGGCGTGAAGCTTTCTTT,.,TRBJ1-1,.,TRBV7-3
CASLPQGGQGVYEQYF,TGTGCCAGCTTACCTCAAGGGGGACAGGGGGTCTACGAGCAGTACTTC,many,TRBJ2-7,TRBD1,TRBV6-1
CASSQPGQGIAGQPQHF,TGCGCCAGCAGTCAACCGGGACAGGGAATCGCCGGGCAGCCCCAGCATTTT,few,TRBJ1-5,TRBD1,TRBV23-1